Sequencing of this TCR beta chain was carried out in a study of cytomegalovirus exposure and HLA in healthy donors. Germline assignment: CDR1 MNHEY and CDR2 SVGAGI. CDR3 length equals 14 residues. V gave up 5 bases and J gave up 4 bases, with 12 bases separating them. PCR primers comprised 60 Vbeta and 13 Jbeta primers. Repertoires were generated with immunoSEQ multiplex PCR, while TCRdb's copy carries only in-frame clones and drops some. This sample carries fewer than 300,000 clones, around 86% of them seen once, and the ten largest clones take roughly 4%. Study results and limitations: TRBV6-2, TRBV6-3 and some other V segments were unresolvable in 87-base-pair reads. According to reports, the classifier identified cytomegalovirus status with high specificity and sensitivity. It was reported that TCR beta sequences correctly inferred the HLA-A and HLA-B alleles for most subjects.

This clone was observed a single time. Antigen unknown. The source material was PBMCs. The chain recombines TRBV6-5 with TRBJ1-5, with D perhaps matching TRBD1 (6 bases). This clonotype was sampled from a middle-aged man in good health and CMV-seropositive. The CDR3 bases are TGTGCCAGCAGTGGACAGCCGTCTAATCAGCCCCAGCATTTT. It specifies CASSGQPSNQPQHF.